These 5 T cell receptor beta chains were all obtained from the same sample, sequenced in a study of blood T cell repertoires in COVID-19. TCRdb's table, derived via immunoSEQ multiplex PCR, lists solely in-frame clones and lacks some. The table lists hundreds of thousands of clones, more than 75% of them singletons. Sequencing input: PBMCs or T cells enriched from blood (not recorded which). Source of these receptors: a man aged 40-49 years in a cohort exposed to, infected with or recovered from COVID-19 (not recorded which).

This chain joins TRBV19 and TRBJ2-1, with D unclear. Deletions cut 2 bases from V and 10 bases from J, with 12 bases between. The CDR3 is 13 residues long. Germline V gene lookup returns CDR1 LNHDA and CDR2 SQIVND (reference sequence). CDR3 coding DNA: TGTGCCAGTAGTATAAGCCTCCCGGTAGAGCAGTTCTTC. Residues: CASSISLPVEQFF.

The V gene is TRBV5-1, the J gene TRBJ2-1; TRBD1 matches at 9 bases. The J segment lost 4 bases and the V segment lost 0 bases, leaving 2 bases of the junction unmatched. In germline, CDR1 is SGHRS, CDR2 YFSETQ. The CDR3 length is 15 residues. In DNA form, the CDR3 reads TGCGCCAGCAGCTTGGTGACAGGGGGTTACAATGAGCAGTTCTTC. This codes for CASSLVTGGYNEQFF.

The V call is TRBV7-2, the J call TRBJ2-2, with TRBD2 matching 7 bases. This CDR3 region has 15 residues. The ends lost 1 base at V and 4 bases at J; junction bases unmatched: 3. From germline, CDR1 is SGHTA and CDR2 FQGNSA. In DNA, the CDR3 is TGTGCCAGCAGCTTAGAAGGGAGGGTCACCGGGGAGCTGTTTTTT. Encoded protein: CASSLEGRVTGELFF.

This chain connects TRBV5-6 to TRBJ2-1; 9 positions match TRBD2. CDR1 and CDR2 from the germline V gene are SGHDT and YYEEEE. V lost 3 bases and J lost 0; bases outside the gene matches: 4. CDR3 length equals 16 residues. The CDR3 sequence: CASSSGLASSYNEQFF. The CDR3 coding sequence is TGTGCCAGCAGCTCAGGACTAGCGAGCTCCTACAATGAGCAGTTCTTC.

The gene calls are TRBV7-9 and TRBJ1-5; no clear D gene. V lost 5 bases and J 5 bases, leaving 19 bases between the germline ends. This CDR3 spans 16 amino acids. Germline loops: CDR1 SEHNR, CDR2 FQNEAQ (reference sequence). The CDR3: CASSRGNWYWDQPQHF. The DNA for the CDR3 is TGTGCCAGCAGCCGAGGGAACTGGTACTGGGATCAGCCCCAGCATTTT.